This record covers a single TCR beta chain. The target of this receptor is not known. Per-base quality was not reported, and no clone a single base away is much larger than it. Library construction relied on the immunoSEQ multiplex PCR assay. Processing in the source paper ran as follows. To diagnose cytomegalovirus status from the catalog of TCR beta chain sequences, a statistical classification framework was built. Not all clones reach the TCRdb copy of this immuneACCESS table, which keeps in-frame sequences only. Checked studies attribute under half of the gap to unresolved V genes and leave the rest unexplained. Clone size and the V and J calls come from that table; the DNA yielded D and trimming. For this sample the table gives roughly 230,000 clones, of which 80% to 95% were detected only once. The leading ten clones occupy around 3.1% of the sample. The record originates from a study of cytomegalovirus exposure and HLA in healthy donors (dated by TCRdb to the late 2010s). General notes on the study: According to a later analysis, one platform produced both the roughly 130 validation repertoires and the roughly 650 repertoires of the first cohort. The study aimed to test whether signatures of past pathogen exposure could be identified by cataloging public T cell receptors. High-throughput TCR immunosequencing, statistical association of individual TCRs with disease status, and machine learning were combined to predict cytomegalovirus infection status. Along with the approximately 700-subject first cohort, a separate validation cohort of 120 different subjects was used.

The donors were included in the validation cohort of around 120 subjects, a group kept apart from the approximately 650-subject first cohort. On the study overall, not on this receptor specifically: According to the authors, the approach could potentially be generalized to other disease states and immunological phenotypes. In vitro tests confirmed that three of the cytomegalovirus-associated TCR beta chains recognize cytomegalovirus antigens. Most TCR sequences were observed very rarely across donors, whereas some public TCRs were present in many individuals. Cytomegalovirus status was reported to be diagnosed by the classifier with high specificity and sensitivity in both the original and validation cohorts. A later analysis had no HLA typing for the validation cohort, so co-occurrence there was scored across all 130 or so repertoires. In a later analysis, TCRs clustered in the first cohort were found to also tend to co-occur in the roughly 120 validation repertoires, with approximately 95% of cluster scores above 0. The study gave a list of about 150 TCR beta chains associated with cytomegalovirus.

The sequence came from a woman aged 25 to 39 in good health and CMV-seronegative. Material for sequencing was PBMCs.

In nucleotide form, the sequence is TGTGCCAGCAGTCGACAGCCCTCCTACGAGCAGTACTTC. It codes for CASSRQPSYEQYF. The rearranged segments are TRBV6-5 and TRBJ2-7; the D region possibly corresponds to TRBD1 (5 bases align). The CDR3 goes from the cysteine to the phenylalanine over 13 residues. The kept DNA is CDR3 alone, 39 bases in frame from the first base. The junction shows trimming of 5 bases on V and 0 bases on J, plus 8 bases between the germline ends. In the germline V gene, CDR1 corresponds to MNHEY and CDR2 to SVGAGI.